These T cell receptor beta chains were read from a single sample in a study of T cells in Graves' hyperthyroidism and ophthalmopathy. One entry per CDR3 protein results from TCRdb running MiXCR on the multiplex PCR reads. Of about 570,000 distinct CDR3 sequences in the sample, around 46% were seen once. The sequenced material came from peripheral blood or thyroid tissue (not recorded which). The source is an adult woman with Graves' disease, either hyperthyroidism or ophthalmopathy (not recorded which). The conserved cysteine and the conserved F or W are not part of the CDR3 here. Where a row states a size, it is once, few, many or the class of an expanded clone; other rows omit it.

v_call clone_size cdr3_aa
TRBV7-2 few AISPGQGAYEQY
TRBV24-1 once ATSDSQGYQETQY
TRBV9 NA ASSVEGGPGETQY
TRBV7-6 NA VSRSGDPNEKLF
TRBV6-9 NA ASSYLYLYEQY
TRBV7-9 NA AGSRDSVLYEQY
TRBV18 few ASSQRTSGSNEQY
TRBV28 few ASSFVDRSNQPQH
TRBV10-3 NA AIGREMSQPQH
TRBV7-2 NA ASSLSSSEEY
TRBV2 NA ASSYWDSSGNTIY
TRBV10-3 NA AISIERSGDTEAF
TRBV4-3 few ASSLRDKSNYGYT
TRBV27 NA ASSPVGETYEQY
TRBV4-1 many ASSQVLYSGPQH
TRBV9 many ASSVVGGSEKLF
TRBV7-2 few ASSFDPWGRTDTQY
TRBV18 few ASSPGEEGGYT
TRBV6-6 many ASRFVGGNQPQH
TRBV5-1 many ASSPPSGTGELF
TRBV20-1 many SARLTSGRALPNEQY
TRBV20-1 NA SADRRSYGYTIY
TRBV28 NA ASSPKPHEDTEAF
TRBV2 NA ASSEQLGQPQY
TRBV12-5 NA ASGPPLAGARETQY
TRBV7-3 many ASSKGGDTEAF
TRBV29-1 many SVALERSGANVLT
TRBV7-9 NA ASSLGVESSYNEQF
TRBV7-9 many ASSKRGTGNTIY
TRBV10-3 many AIANVLT
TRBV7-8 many ASSRGLDPGEQY
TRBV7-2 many ASSFIVGEAETQY
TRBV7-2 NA ASSLGTARETQY